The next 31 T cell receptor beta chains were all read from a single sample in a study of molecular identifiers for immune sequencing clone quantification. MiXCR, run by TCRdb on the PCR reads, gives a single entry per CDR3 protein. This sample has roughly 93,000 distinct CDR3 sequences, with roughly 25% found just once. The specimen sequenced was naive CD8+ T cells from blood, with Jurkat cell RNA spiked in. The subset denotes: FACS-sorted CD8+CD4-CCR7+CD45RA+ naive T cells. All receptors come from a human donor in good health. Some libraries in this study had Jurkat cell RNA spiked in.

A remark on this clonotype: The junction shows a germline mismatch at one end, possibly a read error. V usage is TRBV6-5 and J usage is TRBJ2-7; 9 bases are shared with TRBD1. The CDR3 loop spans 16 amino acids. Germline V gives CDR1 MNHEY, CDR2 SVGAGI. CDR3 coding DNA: TGTGCCGGCAGTGCGAACCCCGGGACAGGGCTCTCCGAGCAGTACTTC. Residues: CAGSANPGTGLSEQYF.

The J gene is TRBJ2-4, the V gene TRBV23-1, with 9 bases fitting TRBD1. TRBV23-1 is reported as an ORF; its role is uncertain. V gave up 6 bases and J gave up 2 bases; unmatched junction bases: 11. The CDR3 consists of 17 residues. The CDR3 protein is CASSNDRGGASKNIQYF. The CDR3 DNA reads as TGCGCCAGCAGCAATGACAGGGGGGGCGCGTCCAAAAACATTCAGTACTTC.

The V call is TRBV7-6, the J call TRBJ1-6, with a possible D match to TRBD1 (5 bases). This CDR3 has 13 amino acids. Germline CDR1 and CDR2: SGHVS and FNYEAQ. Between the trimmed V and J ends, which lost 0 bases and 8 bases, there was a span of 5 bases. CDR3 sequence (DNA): TGTGCCAGCAGCTTAGCGGGGGATTCACCCCTCCACTTT. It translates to CASSLAGDSPLHF.

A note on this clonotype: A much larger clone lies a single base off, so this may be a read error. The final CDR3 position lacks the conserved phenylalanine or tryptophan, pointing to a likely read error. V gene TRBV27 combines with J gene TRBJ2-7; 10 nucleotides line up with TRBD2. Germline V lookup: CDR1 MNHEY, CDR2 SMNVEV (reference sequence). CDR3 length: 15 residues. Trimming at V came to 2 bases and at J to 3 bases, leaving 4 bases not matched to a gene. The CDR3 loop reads CASSLTSGTNYEQYS. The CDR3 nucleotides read TGTGCCAGCAGTTTAACTAGCGGGACAAACTACGAGCAGTACTCC.

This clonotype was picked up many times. The CDR3 DNA is TGCAGCGTTGAAGACTTTACAGATACGCAGTATTTT. Translating gives CSVEDFTDTQYF. J is TRBJ2-3 and V is TRBV29-1; D unresolved. Trimming pared 0 bases from V and 3 bases from J, leaving 4 bases between. Looked up from germline, CDR1 is SQVTM and CDR2 is ANQGSEA. CDR3 size: 12 residues.

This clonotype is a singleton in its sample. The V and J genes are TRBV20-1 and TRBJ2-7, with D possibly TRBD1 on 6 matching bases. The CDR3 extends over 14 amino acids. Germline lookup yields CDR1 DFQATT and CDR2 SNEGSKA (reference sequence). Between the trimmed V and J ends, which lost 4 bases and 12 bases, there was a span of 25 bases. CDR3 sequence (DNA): TGCAGTGCTAAAGGAGCCAGGGGAAGCTACGCGCCGTACTTC. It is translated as CSAKGARGSYAPYF.

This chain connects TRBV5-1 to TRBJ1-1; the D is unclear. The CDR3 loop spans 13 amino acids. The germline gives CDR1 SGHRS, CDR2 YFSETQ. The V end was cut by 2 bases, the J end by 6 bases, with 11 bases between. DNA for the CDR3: TGCGCCAGCAGCTTACGCGAGGGTCCTGAAGCTTTCTTT. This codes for CASSLREGPEAFF.

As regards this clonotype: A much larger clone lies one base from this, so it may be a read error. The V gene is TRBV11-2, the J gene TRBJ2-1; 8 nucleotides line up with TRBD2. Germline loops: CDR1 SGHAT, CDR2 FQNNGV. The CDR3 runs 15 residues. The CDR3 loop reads CASSLGLAPNNEQLF. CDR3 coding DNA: TGTGCCAGCAGCTTAGGACTAGCGCCTAACAATGAGCAGCTCTTC.

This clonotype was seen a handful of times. The CDR3 bases are TGCAGTGCCAGGACTAGTTCCCACAATGAGCAGTTCTTC. This translates into CSARTSSHNEQFF. J is TRBJ2-1 and V is TRBV20-1, with TRBD2 matching over 7 bases. The J segment lost 5 bases and the V segment lost 6 bases, leaving 7 bases of the junction unmatched. The CDR3 has 13 residues. Germline CDR1 reads DFQATT; CDR2 reads SNEGSKA (reference sequence).

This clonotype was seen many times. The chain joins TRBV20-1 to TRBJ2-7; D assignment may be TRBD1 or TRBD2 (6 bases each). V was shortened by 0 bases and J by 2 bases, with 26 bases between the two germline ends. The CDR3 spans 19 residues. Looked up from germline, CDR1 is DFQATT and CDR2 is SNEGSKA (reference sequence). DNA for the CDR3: TGCAGTGCTAGAGATTGGTCCCCGACAGGCGGGAAGAATCCCTACGAGCAGTACTTC. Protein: CSARDWSPTGGKNPYEQYF.

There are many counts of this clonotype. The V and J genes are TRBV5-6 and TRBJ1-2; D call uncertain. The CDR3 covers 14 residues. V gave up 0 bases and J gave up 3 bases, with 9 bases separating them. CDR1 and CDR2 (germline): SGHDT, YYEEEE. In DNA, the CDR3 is TGTGCCAGCAGCTTGGAACCCAGCTACTATGGCTACACCTTC. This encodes CASSLEPSYYGYTF.

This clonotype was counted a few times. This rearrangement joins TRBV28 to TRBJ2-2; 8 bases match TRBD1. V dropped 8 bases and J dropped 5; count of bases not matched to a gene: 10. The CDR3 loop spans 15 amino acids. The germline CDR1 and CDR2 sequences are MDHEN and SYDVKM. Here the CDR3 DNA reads TGTGCCAGCGCGGACAGGACAGGGACAACCGGGGAGCTGTTTTTT. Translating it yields CASADRTGTTGELFF.

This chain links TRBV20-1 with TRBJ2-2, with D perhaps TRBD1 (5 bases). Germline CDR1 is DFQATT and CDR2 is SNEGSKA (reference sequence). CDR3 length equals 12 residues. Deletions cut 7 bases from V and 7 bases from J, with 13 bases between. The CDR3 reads CSGPRDDGELFF. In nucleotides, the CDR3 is TGCAGTGGTCCCAGGGATGACGGGGAGCTGTTTTTT.

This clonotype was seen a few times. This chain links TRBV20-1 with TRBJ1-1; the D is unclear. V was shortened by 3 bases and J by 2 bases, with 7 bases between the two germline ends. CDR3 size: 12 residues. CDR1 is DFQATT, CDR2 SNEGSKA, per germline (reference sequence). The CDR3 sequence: CSARTTNTEAFF. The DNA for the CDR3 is TGCAGTGCTAGGACCACAAACACTGAAGCTTTCTTT.

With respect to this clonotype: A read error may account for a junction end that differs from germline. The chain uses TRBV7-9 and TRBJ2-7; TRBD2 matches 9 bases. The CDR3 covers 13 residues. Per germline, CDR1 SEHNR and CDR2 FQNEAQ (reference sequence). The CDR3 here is CASRLAGAYEQYF. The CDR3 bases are TGTGCCAGCAGGTTAGCGGGGGCCTACGAGCAGTACTTC. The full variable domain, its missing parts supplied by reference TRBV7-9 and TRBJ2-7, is DTGVSQNPRHKITKRGQNVTFRCDPISEHNRLYWYRQTLGQGPEFLTYFQNEAQLEKSRLLSDRFSAERPKGSFSTLEIQRTEQGDSAMYLCASRLAGAYEQYFGPGTRLTVT.

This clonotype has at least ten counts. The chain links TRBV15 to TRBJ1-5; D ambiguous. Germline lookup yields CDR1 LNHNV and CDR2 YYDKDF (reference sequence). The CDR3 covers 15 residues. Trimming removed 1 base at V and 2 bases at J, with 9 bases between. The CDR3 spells CATSRGAGGNQPQHF. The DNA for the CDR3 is TGTGCCACCAGCAGAGGAGCAGGCGGCAATCAGCCCCAGCATTTT. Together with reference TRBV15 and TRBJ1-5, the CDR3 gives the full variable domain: DAMVIQNPRYQVTQFGKPVTLSCSQTLNHNVMYWYQQKSSQAPKLLFHYYDKDFNNEADTPDNFQSRRPNTSFCFLDIRSPGLGDTAMYLCATSRGAGGNQPQHFGDGTRLSIL.

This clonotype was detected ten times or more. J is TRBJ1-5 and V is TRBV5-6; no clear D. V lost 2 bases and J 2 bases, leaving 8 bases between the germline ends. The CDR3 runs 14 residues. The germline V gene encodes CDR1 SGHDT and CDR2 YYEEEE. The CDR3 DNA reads TGTGCCAGCAGCTTCGGGGTAGGCAATCAGCCCCAGCATTTT. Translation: CASSFGVGNQPQHF.

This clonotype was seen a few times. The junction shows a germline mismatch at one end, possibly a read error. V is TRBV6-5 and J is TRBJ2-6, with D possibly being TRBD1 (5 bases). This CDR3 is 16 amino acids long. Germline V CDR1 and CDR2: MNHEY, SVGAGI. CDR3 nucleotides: TGTGCCAGCAGGGACACTGAGTACTCTGGGCCCAACGTCCTGACTTTC. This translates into CASRDTEYSGPNVLTF.

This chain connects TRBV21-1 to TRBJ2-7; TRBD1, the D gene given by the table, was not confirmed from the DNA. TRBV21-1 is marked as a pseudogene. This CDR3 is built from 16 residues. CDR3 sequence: CASSKVVQGATYEQCF. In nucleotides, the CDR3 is TGTGCCAGCAGCAAAGTGGTCCAGGGGGCAACCTACGAGCAGTGCTTC.

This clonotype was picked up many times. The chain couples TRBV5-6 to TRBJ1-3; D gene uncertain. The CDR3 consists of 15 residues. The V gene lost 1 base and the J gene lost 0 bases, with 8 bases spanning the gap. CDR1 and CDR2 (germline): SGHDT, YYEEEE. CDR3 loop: CASSLYGISGNTIYF. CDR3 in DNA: TGTGCCAGCAGCTTGTACGGGATCTCTGGAAACACCATATATTTT.

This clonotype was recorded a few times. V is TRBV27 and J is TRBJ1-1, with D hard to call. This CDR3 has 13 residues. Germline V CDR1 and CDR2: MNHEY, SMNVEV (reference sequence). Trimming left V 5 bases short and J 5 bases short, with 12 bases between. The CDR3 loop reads CASSPAGWTEAFF. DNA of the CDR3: TGTGCCAGCAGTCCGGCCGGTTGGACTGAAGCTTTCTTT.

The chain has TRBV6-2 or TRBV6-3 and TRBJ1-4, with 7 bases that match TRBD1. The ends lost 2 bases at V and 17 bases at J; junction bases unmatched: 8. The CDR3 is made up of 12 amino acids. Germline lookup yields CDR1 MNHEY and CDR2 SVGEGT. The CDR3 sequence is CASSYARDSPFF. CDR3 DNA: TGTGCCAGCAGTTACGCACGGGACAGCCCTTTTTTT.

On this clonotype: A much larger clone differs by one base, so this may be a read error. CDR3 nucleotide sequence: TGTGCCAGCAGCCCACGTTTATGTTTGTACGAGCAGTACTTC. Translated, it gives CASSPRLCLYEQYF. This chain joins TRBV14 and TRBJ2-7; no definite D call. This CDR3 is 14 amino acids long. Germline CDR1 SGHDN, CDR2 FVKESK. Trimming pared 4 bases from V and 4 bases from J, leaving 14 bases between.

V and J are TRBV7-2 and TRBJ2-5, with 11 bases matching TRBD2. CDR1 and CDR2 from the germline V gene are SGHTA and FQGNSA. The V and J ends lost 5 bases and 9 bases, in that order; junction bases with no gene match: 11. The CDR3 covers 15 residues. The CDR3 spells CASSRSGGALEPQYF. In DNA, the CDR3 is TGTGCCAGCAGCCGTAGCGGGGGGGCCCTCGAGCCCCAGTACTTC.

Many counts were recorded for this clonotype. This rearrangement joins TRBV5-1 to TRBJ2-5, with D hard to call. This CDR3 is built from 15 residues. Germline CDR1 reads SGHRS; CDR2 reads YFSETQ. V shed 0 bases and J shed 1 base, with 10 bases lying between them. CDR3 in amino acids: CASSLAMASQETQYF. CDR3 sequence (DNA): TGCGCCAGCAGCTTGGCCATGGCCTCCCAAGAGACCCAGTACTTC.

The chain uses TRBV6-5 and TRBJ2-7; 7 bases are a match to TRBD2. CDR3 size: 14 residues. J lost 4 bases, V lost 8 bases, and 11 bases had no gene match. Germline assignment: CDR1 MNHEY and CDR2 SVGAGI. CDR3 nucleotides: TGTGCCAGCCAAATCTGGGAGGGAGCTTACGAGCAGTACTTC. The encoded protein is CASQIWEGAYEQYF.

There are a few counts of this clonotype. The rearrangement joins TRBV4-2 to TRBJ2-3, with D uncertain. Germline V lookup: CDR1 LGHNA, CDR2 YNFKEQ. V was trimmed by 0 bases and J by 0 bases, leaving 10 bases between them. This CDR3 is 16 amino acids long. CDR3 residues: CASSQEASPSTDTQYF. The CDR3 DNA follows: TGTGCCAGCAGCCAAGAAGCCAGTCCTAGCACAGATACGCAGTATTTT.

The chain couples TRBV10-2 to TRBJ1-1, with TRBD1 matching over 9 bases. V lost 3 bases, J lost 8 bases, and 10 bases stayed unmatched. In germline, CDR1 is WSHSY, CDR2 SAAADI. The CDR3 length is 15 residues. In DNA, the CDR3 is TGCGCCAGCAGTGACCCCGGACAGGGGCCATCAGAAGCTTTCTTT. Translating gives CASSDPGQGPSEAFF.

The CDR3 spells CASSQDFASGGETQYF. The CDR3 DNA is TGCGCCAGCAGCCAAGATTTTGCTAGCGGGGGAGAGACCCAGTACTTC. V gene TRBV4-1 combines with J gene TRBJ2-5; 10 bases match TRBD2. This CDR3 is 16 amino acids long. V shed 0 bases and J 4 bases; nucleotides not matched to a gene: 5. The germline gives CDR1 MGHRA, CDR2 YSYEKL.

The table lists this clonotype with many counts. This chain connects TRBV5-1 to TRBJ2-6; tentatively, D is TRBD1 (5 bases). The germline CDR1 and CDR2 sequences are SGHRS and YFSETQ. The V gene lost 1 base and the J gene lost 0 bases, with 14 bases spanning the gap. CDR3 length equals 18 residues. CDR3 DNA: TGCGCCAGCAGCTTGCGGCAGGGTTATAGCTCTGGGGCCAACGTCCTGACTTTC. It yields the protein CASSLRQGYSSGANVLTF.

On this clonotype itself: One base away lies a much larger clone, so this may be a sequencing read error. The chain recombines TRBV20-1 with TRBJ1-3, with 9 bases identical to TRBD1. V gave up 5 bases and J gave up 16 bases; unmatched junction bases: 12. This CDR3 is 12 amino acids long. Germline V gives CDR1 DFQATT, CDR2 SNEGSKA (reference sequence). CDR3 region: CSAFTGGVYPYF. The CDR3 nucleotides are TGCAGTGCTTTCACAGGGGGCGTTTATCCCTATTTT.